A single sample is the source of the 29 T cell receptor beta chains below, sequenced in a study of beta chain features in type 1 diabetes. Expressed TCRB transcripts got sequenced, as all isolated RNA was reverse transcribed. Sequencing was performed with immunoSEQ multiplex PCR; in TCRdb, only in-frame clones are kept and a portion is missing. Here the sample spans a few hundred thousand clones, approximately 11% being singletons. These TCRs are of unknown antigen specificity. Regarding the study as a whole: In all four CD4+ subsets, TCRB CDR3 length was significantly, moderately reduced in type 1 diabetes.

Sequences were obtained from naive CD4+ T cells from blood. These receptors were obtained from a man aged 30-40 years with type 1 diabetes.

The sample holds a few counts of this clone. V gene TRBV4-3 combines with J gene TRBJ2-2; D might be TRBD2 (5 bases). The V end was cut by 2 bases, the J end by 7 bases, with 11 bases between. Germline V gene data show CDR1 as LGHNA and CDR2 as YSLEER. The CDR3 has 14 residues. The CDR3 reads CASSQTPRGGELFF. CDR3 bases: TGCGCCAGCAGCCAAACCCCCCGGGGCGGGGAGCTGTTTTTT.

This clone was counted only a few times. The rearrangement links TRBV30 to TRBJ2-3, with D possibly matching TRBD2 (7 bases). V lost 0 bases, J lost 5 bases, and 12 bases lay in between. There are 14 residues in the CDR3. The germline gives CDR1 GTSNPN, CDR2 SVGIG (reference sequence). CDR3 nucleotides: TGTGCCTGGAGTGTCGTCGGGGGGCGAGATACGCAGTATTTT. Encoded protein: CAWSVVGGRDTQYF.

The chain joins TRBV10-3 to TRBJ2-7; D is perhaps TRBD2 (6 bases). Trimming pared 7 bases from V and 5 bases from J, leaving 18 bases between. The CDR3 consists of 14 residues. The V gene's germline CDR1 is ENHRY and CDR2 SYGVKD. The CDR3 bases are TGTGCCATCAATTTCGGGGGTCCTGAGGACGAGCAGTACTTC. It codes for CAINFGGPEDEQYF.

The chain has TRBV11-2 and TRBJ1-4; TRBD1 matches 8 bases. V lost 3 bases to trimming and J lost 8 bases; unmatched junction nucleotides: 5. The CDR3 has 14 residues. The V gene's germline CDR1 is SGHAT and CDR2 FQNNGV. CDR3 sequence reads: CASSFQGAREKLFF. The DNA of the CDR3 is TGTGCCAGCAGCTTTCAGGGGGCTAGGGAAAAACTGTTTTTT.

V is TRBV11-1 and J is TRBJ1-1; D unresolved. Germline loops: CDR1 SGHAT, CDR2 FQDESV (reference sequence). With 3 bases removed from V and 3 bases from J, the gap between germline ends came to 8 bases. The CDR3 is 13 amino acids. The CDR3 DNA follows: TGTGCCAGCAGCTTTGTTACAGACACTGAAGCTTTCTTT. This translates into CASSFVTDTEAFF.

This clone was detected only a few times. V and J are TRBV2 and TRBJ2-1; D is possibly TRBD1 (6 bases). Trimming pared 10 bases from V and 0 bases from J, leaving 16 bases between. The CDR3 loop spans 15 amino acids. Germline V CDR1 and CDR2: SNHLY, FYNNEI. For the CDR3, the DNA is TGTGCCACCACTCTTGACAGGAGCTCCTACAATGAGCAGTTCTTC. It is translated as CATTLDRSSYNEQFF. The full variable domain, in which reference TRBV2 and TRBJ2-1 provide the parts outside the CDR3, is EPEVTQTPSHQVTQMGQEVILRCVPISNHLYFYWYRQILGQKVEFLVSFYNNEISEKSEIFDDQFSVERPDGSNFTLKIRSTKLEDSAMYFCATTLDRSSYNEQFFGPGTRLTVL.

This clone appeared a few times. The J gene is TRBJ2-3, the V gene TRBV4-2, with 9 bases matching TRBD2. There are 21 residues in the CDR3. Germline values: CDR1 LGHNA, CDR2 YNFKEQ. Losses at the gene ends were 1 base for V and 4 bases for J; bases not matched to a gene: 21. The CDR3 bases are TGTGCCAGCAGCCAAGTGGGGTCGGCAGCGGGGGGCTTGGAATCGTCAGATACGCAGTATTTT. It translates to CASSQVGSAAGGLESSDTQYF.

This clone came up a few times. The rearrangement joins TRBV9 to TRBJ2-6; D not resolved. This CDR3 region has 15 residues. Trimming took off 2 bases at V and 3 bases at J, with 9 bases between the two ends. From germline, CDR1 is SGDLS and CDR2 YYNGEE. CDR3 in amino acids: CASSVSGSGANVLTF. The CDR3 coding sequence is TGTGCCAGCAGCGTGTCGGGTAGTGGGGCCAACGTCCTGACTTTC.

This clone was counted only a few times. This chain links TRBV27 with TRBJ1-4; D not certain. The CDR3 covers 13 residues. V lost 6 bases and J 8 bases, leaving 13 bases between the germline ends. From germline, CDR1 is MNHEY and CDR2 SMNVEV (reference sequence). The CDR3 spells CASSATVREKLFF. The CDR3 DNA sequence: TGTGCCAGCAGCGCCACGGTACGGGAAAAACTGTTTTTT.

The chain joins TRBV5-4 to TRBJ2-5; a weak D match, TRBD1 (6 bases). Trimming removed 2 bases at V and 5 bases at J, with 22 bases between. Germline V gene lookup returns CDR1 SGHNT and CDR2 YYREEE (reference sequence). CDR3 size: 17 residues. The CDR3 loop reads CASSFTRSGGGAETQYF. CDR3 coding DNA: TGTGCCAGCAGCTTTACGAGGTCAGGTGGGGGCGCGGAGACCCAGTACTTC.

The chain joins TRBV29-1 to TRBJ2-7, with D possibly TRBD2 on 5 matching bases. V was clipped by 3 bases and J by 3 bases, with 15 bases between them. The CDR3 has 14 amino acids. Germline-derived CDR1 and CDR2 are SQVTM and ANQGSEA. CDR3 nucleotides: TGCAGCGTTGATACGAGGGCAGGCGGCTACGAGCAGTACTTC. This codes for CSVDTRAGGYEQYF.

This clone was detected a few times. The rearrangement links TRBV19 to TRBJ1-5, with a possible D match to TRBD1 (6 bases). The V end lost 5 bases, the J end lost 6 bases, and 14 bases lay between the germline ends. The CDR3 consists of 14 residues. Germline CDR1 LNHDA, CDR2 SQIVND (reference sequence). The CDR3 DNA reads as TGTGCCAGTAGTCCGACAGGACCACCTCAGCCCCAGCATTTT. Residues: CASSPTGPPQPQHF. The whole variable domain, remainder taken from reference TRBV19 and TRBJ1-5, is DGGITQSPKYLFRKEGQNVTLSCEQNLNHDAMYWYRQDPGQGLRLIYYSQIVNDFQKGDIAEGYSVSREKKESFPLTVTSAQKNPTAFYLCASSPTGPPQPQHFGDGTRLSIL.

There are a few counts of this clone. The chain links TRBV4-3 to TRBJ2-1, with 8 nucleotides matching TRBD1. V lost 0 bases and J lost 7; bases outside the gene matches: 8. This CDR3 has 16 residues. Germline V gene sequence: CDR1 LGHNA, CDR2 YSLEER. This CDR3 reads CASSQEFDRGRNEQFF. The CDR3, as DNA: TGCGCCAGCAGCCAAGAGTTTGACAGGGGCAGGAATGAGCAGTTCTTC.

This chain uses TRBV9 with TRBJ2-5, with D possibly TRBD2 on 7 matching bases. The CDR3 loop spans 15 amino acids. Germline loops: CDR1 SGDLS, CDR2 YYNGEE. V was pared by 3 bases and J by 5 bases, with 17 bases between. CDR3 in amino acids: CASSEGGNREETQYF. In DNA, the CDR3 is TGTGCCAGCAGCGAGGGGGGGAACAGGGAGGAGACCCAGTACTTC.

This clone has a handful of counts. The CDR3 region is CASSPGQDQPQHF. In DNA form, the CDR3 reads TGTGCCAGCAGCCCTGGGCAGGATCAGCCCCAGCATTTT. The V gene is TRBV6-5, the J gene TRBJ1-5; no clear D gene. The V end lost 6 bases, the J end lost 5 bases, and 11 bases lay between the germline ends. Germline CDR1 MNHEY, CDR2 SVGAGI. This CDR3 has 13 residues.

This clone was found a few times. The chain recombines TRBV19 with TRBJ2-7, with D tentatively TRBD2 (6 bases). The V end was cut by 0 bases, the J end by 0 bases, with 9 bases between. Per germline, CDR1 LNHDA and CDR2 SQIVND (reference sequence). The CDR3 sequence is 15 residues long. The CDR3 nucleotides are TGTGCCAGTAGTATAGATAGCGGAGCCTCCTACGAGCAGTACTTC. Its translation: CASSIDSGASYEQYF.

This sequence joins TRBV5-1 and TRBJ2-1; TRBD2 agrees at 7 bases. In germline, CDR1 is SGHRS, CDR2 YFSETQ. Germline trimming cut 0 bases from V and 7 bases from J; bases unmatched to any gene: 13. This CDR3 is 17 amino acids long. The CDR3 coding sequence is TGCGCCAGCAGCTTGGTACGGTCGGCGGGGGAGATAAATGAGCAGTTCTTC. Translating gives CASSLVRSAGEINEQFF. The complete variable domain, with remaining parts taken from reference TRBV5-1 and TRBJ2-1, reads KAGVTQTPRYLIKTRGQQVTLSCSPISGHRSVSWYQQTPGQGLQFLFEYFSETQRNKGNFPGRFSGRQFSNSRSEMNVSTLELGDSALYLCASSLVRSAGEINEQFFGPGTRLTVL.

This chain joins TRBV2 and TRBJ1-2; D call uncertain. V was trimmed by 6 bases and J by 0 bases, leaving 14 bases between them. CDR3 length: 15 amino acids. The germline V gene has CDR1 SNHLY and CDR2 FYNNEI. The CDR3 loop reads CASSSTITANYGYTF. CDR3 DNA: TGTGCCAGCAGCTCCACCATCACTGCTAACTATGGCTACACCTTC.

The chain is built from TRBV5-1 and TRBJ2-1; 8 nucleotides align to TRBD1. There are 15 residues in the CDR3. Germline V gene data show CDR1 as SGHRS and CDR2 as YFSETQ. V trimming: 2 bases; J trimming: 6 bases; junction bases outside the gene matches: 7. The chain's CDR3 is CASSFPGQAINEQFF. The DNA of the CDR3 is TGCGCCAGCAGCTTCCCGGGACAGGCCATCAATGAGCAGTTCTTC.

The chain has TRBV29-1 and TRBJ2-1, with 8 bases matching TRBD1. V was pared by 3 bases and J by 9 bases, with 7 bases of the junction left unmatched. CDR3 length: 13 residues. Germline V gives CDR1 SQVTM, CDR2 ANQGSEA. CDR3 sequence: CSVESQGAGEQFF. CDR3 DNA sequence: TGCAGCGTTGAGAGTCAGGGGGCAGGTGAGCAGTTCTTC.

V and J are TRBV5-4 and TRBJ2-3, with 7 bases that match TRBD2. With V trimmed by 6 bases and J by 5 bases, 12 bases remained unmatched. The CDR3 contains 15 residues. CDR1 is SGHNT, CDR2 YYREEE, per germline (reference sequence). The CDR3 DNA sequence: TGTGCCAGCACTTCAGCGAGCGGGGCGAAAGATACGCAGTATTTT. Its translation is CASTSASGAKDTQYF. Filled out from reference TRBV5-4 and TRBJ2-3, the complete variable domain reads ETGVTQSPTHLIKTRGQQVTLRCSSQSGHNTVSWYQQALGQGPQFIFQYYREEENGRGNFPPRFSGLQFPNYSSELNVNALELDDSALYLCASTSASGAKDTQYFGPGTRLTVL.

The chain has TRBV2 and TRBJ1-2, with unresolved D. V was clipped by 4 bases and J by 4 bases, with 7 bases between them. CDR3 length equals 12 residues. Germline CDR1 reads SNHLY; CDR2 reads FYNNEI. CDR3 nucleotides: TGTGCCAGCAGTGTCTCAGGCTATGGCTACACCTTC. Encoded protein: CASSVSGYGYTF.

The V gene is TRBV4-1, the J gene TRBJ2-7, with D unclear. The CDR3 length is 12 residues. The V and J ends lost 1 base and 5 bases respectively, with 6 bases between them. Germline V lookup: CDR1 MGHRA, CDR2 YSYEKL. The CDR3 bases are TGCGCCAGCAGCCAAGGGGCCCACGAGCAGTACTTC. It yields the protein CASSQGAHEQYF.

The V call is TRBV7-3, the J call TRBJ1-2, with TRBD1 identical over 9 bases. The CDR3 is 16 residues long. The germline CDR1 and CDR2 sequences are SGHTA and FQGTGA. Germline trimming cut 1 base from V and 8 bases from J; bases unmatched to any gene: 11. The CDR3 DNA sequence: TGTGCCAGCAGCTTAAGCCCGGGACAGGGAGAGGACGGCTACACCTTC. It encodes CASSLSPGQGEDGYTF.

The rearrangement links TRBV7-2 to TRBJ1-6; no reliable D call. From germline, CDR1 is SGHTA and CDR2 FQGNSA. V lost 5 bases and J lost 7, with 18 bases in between. This CDR3 contains 16 residues. As DNA, the CDR3 is TGTGCCAGCAGCGTTACACCGACTCCGGGGAATTCACCCCTCCACTTT. This encodes CASSVTPTPGNSPLHF.

This clone was detected only a few times. The chain is built from TRBV30 and TRBJ1-1, with D hard to call. CDR1 is GTSNPN, CDR2 SVGIG, per germline (reference sequence). The CDR3 has 13 residues. Trimming took off 3 bases at V and 1 base at J, with 9 bases between the two ends. The CDR3 DNA follows: TGTGCCTGGAGGGCCGGGTGGAACACTGAAGCTTTCTTT. It encodes CAWRAGWNTEAFF.

The table lists this clone with a few counts. J is TRBJ2-7 and V is TRBV28, with D possibly TRBD2 on 6 matching bases. The V end lost 4 bases, the J end lost 7 bases, and 8 bases lay between the germline ends. Germline V gene lookup returns CDR1 MDHEN and CDR2 SYDVKM. This CDR3 spans 11 amino acids. The CDR3 coding sequence is TGTGCCAGCAGTTCAGGGAGGGAGCAGTACTTC. It encodes CASSSGREQYF.

The V call is TRBV27, the J call TRBJ1-3; D is unresolved. Germline V lookup: CDR1 MNHEY, CDR2 SMNVEV (reference sequence). The V and J ends lost 5 bases and 4 bases respectively, with 15 bases between them. This CDR3 is built from 15 residues. The CDR3 loop is CASSPTGWAGNTIYF. In nucleotides, the CDR3 is TGTGCCAGCAGTCCTACCGGCTGGGCGGGAAACACCATATATTTT.

This clone was counted between two and nine times. The V and J genes are TRBV5-1 and TRBJ2-1; the match to TRBD1 covers 7 bases. The germline V gene encodes CDR1 SGHRS and CDR2 YFSETQ. J lost 7 bases, V lost 2 bases, and 12 bases had no gene match. CDR3 size: 16 residues. The CDR3 region is CASSLNRGSLGNEQFF. CDR3 DNA: TGCGCCAGCAGCTTAAACAGGGGCTCCCTCGGGAATGAGCAGTTCTTC.